This entry is about one TCR beta chain. The data belong to a study of CD8+ T cells in alopecia areata. CDR3 length equals 14 residues. Germline assignment: CDR1 GTSNPN and CDR2 SVGIG (reference sequence). Deletions cut 0 bases from V and 2 bases from J, with 7 bases between. The treatment denotes: oral pan-JAK inhibitor, 5-10 mg twice daily. Extracted RNA was reverse transcribed into cDNA, the sequencing template. TCRdb keeps only in-frame clones here, not all; method: immunoSEQ multiplex PCR. The sample holds more than 100,000 clones, more than 40% seen once. The chain is built from TRBV30 and TRBJ1-4, with D hard to call. This sequence was found in a human donor with alopecia areata. Specimen: CD4+ T cells sorted from blood, collected at week 4, from a patient treated with tofacitinib. Here the CDR3 DNA reads TGTGCCTGGAGTGTTGGGTGGACTAATGAAAAACTGTTTTTT. Protein product: CAWSVGWTNEKLFF.